Sequencing of this T cell receptor beta chain was carried out in a study of T-cell memory formation after mild COVID-19. Study-wide background: Largely donor-specific TCR clusters were found.

V was cut by 3 bases and J by 3 bases, with 8 bases left in between. The length of the CDR3 is 14 residues. Looked up from germline, CDR1 is SEHNR and CDR2 is FQNEAQ (reference sequence). Worth noting for this clonotype: Its target is not known.

Regarding the study as a whole: Pre-infection memory harbored some responding clones, suggesting cross-reactive memory joined. A balance of CD4 and CD8 characterized clones contracting day 15 to 85, whereas later expanders leaned CD4+.

Constant-segment primers served in 5'RACE that generated TCR alpha and TCR beta cDNA libraries bearing sample barcodes and UMIs. TCRdb independently ran MiXCR on the 5' RACE reads; one entry per CDR3 protein. The sample includes fewer than 150,000 distinct CDR3 sequences, around 14% of them seen just once. The sequencing sample was made of PBMCs or a T cell subset sorted from them (not recorded which). The V gene is TRBV7-9, the J gene TRBJ2-2; TRBD2 might be the D (5 bases). This clonotype originated in an adult woman who had mild COVID-19 (a few samples of this study predate the infection). Cell type and time point are not known. CDR3 coding DNA: TGTGCCAGCAGCTTCACAGCGGACACCGGGGAGCTGTTTTTT. Its protein is CASSFTADTGELFF.